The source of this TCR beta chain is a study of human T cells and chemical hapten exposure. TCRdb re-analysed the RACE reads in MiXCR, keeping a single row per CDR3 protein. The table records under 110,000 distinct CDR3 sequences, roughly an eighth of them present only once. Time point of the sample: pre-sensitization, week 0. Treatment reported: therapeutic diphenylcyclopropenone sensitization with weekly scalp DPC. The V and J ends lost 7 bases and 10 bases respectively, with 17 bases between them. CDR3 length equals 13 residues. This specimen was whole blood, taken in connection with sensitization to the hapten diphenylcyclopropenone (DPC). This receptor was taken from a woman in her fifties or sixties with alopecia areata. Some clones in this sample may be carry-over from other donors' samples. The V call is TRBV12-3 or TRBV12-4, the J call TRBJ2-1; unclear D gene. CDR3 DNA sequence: TGTGCCAGCAAAATATGGGCCGAACGGGAGCAGTTCTTC. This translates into CASKIWAEREQFF.